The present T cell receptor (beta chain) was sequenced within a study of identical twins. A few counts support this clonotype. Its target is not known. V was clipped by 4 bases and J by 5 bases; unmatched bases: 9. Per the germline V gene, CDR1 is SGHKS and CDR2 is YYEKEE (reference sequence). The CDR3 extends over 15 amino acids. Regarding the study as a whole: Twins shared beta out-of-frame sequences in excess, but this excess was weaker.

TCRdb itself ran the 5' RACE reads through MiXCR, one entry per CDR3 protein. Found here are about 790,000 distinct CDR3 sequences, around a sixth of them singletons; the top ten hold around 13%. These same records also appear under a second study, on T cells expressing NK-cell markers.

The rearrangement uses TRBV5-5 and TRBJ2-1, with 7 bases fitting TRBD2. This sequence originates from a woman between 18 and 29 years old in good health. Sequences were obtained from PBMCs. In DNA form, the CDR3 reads TGTGCCAGCAGCCCGGGACTATACCAAAACAATGAGCAGTTCTTC. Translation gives CASSPGLYQNNEQFF.